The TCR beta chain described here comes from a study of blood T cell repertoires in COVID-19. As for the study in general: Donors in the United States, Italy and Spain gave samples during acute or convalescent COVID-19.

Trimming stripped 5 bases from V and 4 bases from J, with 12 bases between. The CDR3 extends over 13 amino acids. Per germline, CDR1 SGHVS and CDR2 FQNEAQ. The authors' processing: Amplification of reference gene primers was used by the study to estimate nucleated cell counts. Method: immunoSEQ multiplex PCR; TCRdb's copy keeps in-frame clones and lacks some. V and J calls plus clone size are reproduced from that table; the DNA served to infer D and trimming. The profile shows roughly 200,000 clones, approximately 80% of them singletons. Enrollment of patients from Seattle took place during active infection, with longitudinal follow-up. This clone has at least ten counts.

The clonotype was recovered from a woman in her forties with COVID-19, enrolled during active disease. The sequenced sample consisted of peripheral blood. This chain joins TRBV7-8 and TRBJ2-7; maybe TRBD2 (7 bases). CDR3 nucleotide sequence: TGTGCCAGCAGCAGCGGGACACTGTACGAGCAGTACTTC. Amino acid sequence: CASSSGTLYEQYF. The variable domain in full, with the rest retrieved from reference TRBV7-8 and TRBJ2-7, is GAGVSQSPRYKVAKRGQDVALRCDPISGHVSLFWYQQALGQGPEFLTYFQNEAQLDKSGLPSDRFFAERPEGSVSTLKIQRTQQEDSAVYLCASSSGTLYEQYFGPGTRLTVT.